The 24 T cell receptor beta chains in this list originate from one sample, sequenced in a study of blood T cell repertoires in COVID-19. Produced via immunoSEQ multiplex PCR; TCRdb's table is partial and in-frame only. The sample records 95,000 or so clones, roughly 78% being singletons. The sample taken for sequencing was peripheral blood. These receptor sequences come from a woman older than 75 with active or convalescent COVID-19.

This chain connects TRBV6-2 or TRBV6-3 to TRBJ2-3; unclear D gene. CDR1 is MNHEY and CDR2 is SVGEGT in the germline V gene. V was shortened by 4 bases and J by 0 bases, with 2 bases between the two germline ends. This CDR3 is built from 12 residues. The CDR3 loop reads CASSLSTDTQYF. In nucleotides, the CDR3 is TGTGCCAGCAGTTTAAGCACAGATACGCAGTATTTT.

The J gene is TRBJ1-1, the V gene TRBV5-4; TRBD1 is a possible D gene (6 bases). This CDR3 is built from 15 residues. The germline V gene has CDR1 SGHNT and CDR2 YYREEE (reference sequence). Between the trimmed V and J ends, which lost 1 base and 2 bases, there was a span of 12 bases. CDR3 DNA: TGTGCCAGCAGCTTGCGTGGACAGCTAAACACTGAAGCTTTCTTT. This codes for CASSLRGQLNTEAFF. Filled out from reference TRBV5-4 and TRBJ1-1, the complete variable domain reads ETGVTQSPTHLIKTRGQQVTLRCSSQSGHNTVSWYQQALGQGPQFIFQYYREEENGRGNFPPRFSGLQFPNYSSELNVNALELDDSALYLCASSLRGQLNTEAFFGQGTRLTVV.

This clone was counted a single time. This chain's CDR3 is CASSQDSGQPYYEQYF. CDR3 in DNA: TGTGCCAGCAGCCAAGATTCAGGACAGCCCTACTACGAGCAGTACTTC. This chain links TRBV3-1 (or the pseudogene TRBV3-2) with TRBJ2-7, with D perhaps TRBD1 (6 bases). Germline V CDR1 and CDR2: LGHDT, YNNKEL (reference sequence). Trimming removed 0 bases from V and 3 bases from J, with 15 bases in between. The CDR3 has 16 amino acids.

This clone has a handful of counts. J is TRBJ2-7 and V is TRBV7-8, with 12 positions matching TRBD1. The CDR3 totals 15 residues. Losses at the gene ends were 5 bases for V and 7 bases for J; bases not matched to a gene: 9. Germline V gives CDR1 SGHVS, CDR2 FQNEAQ. Here the CDR3 DNA reads TGTGCCAGCAGCCACAGGGGACAGGGGGCGCGAGAGCAGTACTTC. Protein product: CASSHRGQGAREQYF.

The rearrangement uses TRBV2 and TRBJ2-1, with D perhaps TRBD2 (6 bases). The CDR3 contains 13 residues. The V end was cut by 4 bases, the J end by 3 bases, with 7 bases between. Germline V gene data show CDR1 as SNHLY and CDR2 as FYNNEI. The CDR3 is CASSVEGYNEQFF. The CDR3 DNA is TGTGCCAGCAGTGTGGAGGGCTACAATGAGCAGTTCTTC.

The chain carries TRBV18 and TRBJ1-3, with 10 bases that match TRBD1. CDR1 KGHSH and CDR2 LQKENI come from the germline V gene. V lost 3 bases to trimming and J lost 2 bases; unmatched junction nucleotides: 4. The CDR3 is 16 residues long. The CDR3 sequence: CASSPRGTGAGNTIYF. CDR3 nucleotides: TGTGCCAGCTCACCTCGCGGGACAGGGGCTGGAAACACCATATATTTT.

About this clone itself: At one end the junction does not follow the germline gene, possibly because of a read error. V gene TRBV5-1 combines with J gene TRBJ2-2, with D tentatively TRBD1 (5 bases). The CDR3 consists of 16 residues. The germline gives CDR1 SGHRS, CDR2 YFSETQ. CDR3 coding DNA: TGTGCCAGCAGCTTTAGGGGTCACATCAACACCGGGGAGCTGTTTTTT. It codes for CASSFRGHINTGELFF.

V gene TRBV5-4 combines with J gene TRBJ2-3; maybe TRBD2 (5 bases). CDR3 length: 14 amino acids. Germline values: CDR1 SGHNT, CDR2 YYREEE (reference sequence). Trimming cost V 0 bases and J 2 bases, with 7 bases left between them. For the CDR3, the DNA is TGTGCCAGCAGCTTGGAGCGGCTCACAGATACGCAGTATTTT. Encoded protein: CASSLERLTDTQYF. The complete variable domain, with remaining parts taken from reference TRBV5-4 and TRBJ2-3, reads ETGVTQSPTHLIKTRGQQVTLRCSSQSGHNTVSWYQQALGQGPQFIFQYYREEENGRGNFPPRFSGLQFPNYSSELNVNALELDDSALYLCASSLERLTDTQYFGPGTRLTVL.

The rearrangement joins TRBV28 to TRBJ1-3; D possibly corresponds to TRBD1 (5 bases). This CDR3 contains 15 residues. Between the trimmed V and J ends, which lost 6 bases and 0 bases, there was a span of 12 bases. CDR1 and CDR2 (germline): MDHEN, SYDVKM. The CDR3 here is CASRTGGASGNTIYF. Written as DNA, the CDR3 is TGTGCCAGCAGGACGGGAGGGGCCTCTGGAAACACCATATATTTT.

The rearrangement links TRBV4-2 to TRBJ2-3, with 7 bases identical to TRBD1. Germline V lookup: CDR1 LGHNA, CDR2 YNFKEQ. Losses at the gene ends were 0 bases for V and 4 bases for J; bases not matched to a gene: 4. The CDR3 extends over 15 amino acids. This chain's CDR3 is CASSQEDQGADTQYF. CDR3 bases: TGTGCCAGCAGCCAAGAGGATCAGGGGGCAGATACGCAGTATTTT.

This chain uses TRBV28 with TRBJ2-7; the D is unclear. V was clipped by 2 bases and J by 0 bases, with 8 bases between them. The CDR3 has 14 amino acids. In germline, CDR1 is MDHEN, CDR2 SYDVKM. This chain's CDR3 is CASSLVGASYEQYF. The CDR3 nucleotides read TGTGCCAGCAGTTTAGTCGGAGCCTCCTACGAGCAGTACTTC.

V is TRBV28 and J is TRBJ2-7; the D is unclear. Trimming took off 7 bases at V and 3 bases at J, with 7 bases between the two ends. The CDR3 totals 11 residues. Germline V gives CDR1 MDHEN, CDR2 SYDVKM. Written as DNA, the CDR3 is TGTGCCAGCACCATGCGCTACGAGCAGTACTTC. Its protein is CASTMRYEQYF.

This clone was counted between two and nine times. The chain uses TRBV18 and TRBJ1-5, with a possible D match to TRBD1 (5 bases). Trimming left V 2 bases short and J 5 bases short, with 10 bases between. CDR3 size: 14 residues. Germline V lookup: CDR1 KGHSH, CDR2 LQKENI. In DNA form, the CDR3 reads TGTGCCAGCTCACCAGAGACAGCAGATCAGCCCCAGCATTTT. It encodes CASSPETADQPQHF.

The chain carries TRBV7-2 and TRBJ1-5, with D possibly being TRBD1 (6 bases). The germline CDR1 and CDR2 sequences are SGHTA and FQGNSA. There are 13 residues in the CDR3. Trimming pared 3 bases from V and 4 bases from J, leaving 7 bases between. This chain's CDR3 is CASSFDRNQPQHF. The CDR3 bases are TGTGCCAGCAGCTTCGACAGGAATCAGCCCCAGCATTTT. Full variable domain (remainder filled in from reference TRBV7-2 and TRBJ1-5): GAGVSQSPSNKVTEKGKDVELRCDPISGHTALYWYRQSLGQGLEFLIYFQGNSAPDKSGLPSDRFSAERTGGSVSTLTIQRTQQEDSAVYLCASSFDRNQPQHFGDGTRLSIL.

This clone was recorded a few times. This sequence joins TRBV6-5 and TRBJ1-6; 11 nucleotides match TRBD1. V dropped 6 bases and J dropped 11; count of bases not matched to a gene: 6. This CDR3 is built from 14 residues. Germline CDR1 and CDR2: MNHEY and SVGAGI. CDR3 in amino acids: CASSGTGGMTPLHF. The CDR3, as DNA: TGTGCCAGCAGCGGGACAGGGGGGATGACACCCCTCCACTTT.

V is TRBV2 and J is TRBJ2-3; TRBD2 aligns across 8 bases. The CDR3 contains 15 residues. The germline V gene encodes CDR1 SNHLY and CDR2 FYNNEI. The J segment lost 6 bases and the V segment lost 4 bases, leaving 9 bases of the junction unmatched. The DNA for the CDR3 is TGTGCCAGCAGTGGTAGCGGGATGGGACCTGATACGCAGTATTTT. Its translation is CASSGSGMGPDTQYF.

The CDR3 loop reads CASSVAREDGELFF. CDR3 DNA: TGTGCCAGCAGCGTTGCCAGGGAAGACGGGGAGCTGTTTTTT. V gene TRBV9 combines with J gene TRBJ2-2, with a weak D call TRBD1 (5 bases). The CDR3 is 14 amino acids. From germline, CDR1 is SGDLS and CDR2 YYNGEE. V was trimmed by 2 bases and J by 7 bases, leaving 12 bases between them.

V and J are TRBV2 and TRBJ2-5; TRBD1 might be the D (6 bases). In germline, CDR1 is SNHLY, CDR2 FYNNEI. There are 12 residues in the CDR3. V dropped 9 bases and J dropped 5 bases, with 13 bases sitting between them. This CDR3 is CASGGRDETQYF. In DNA, the CDR3 is TGTGCCAGTGGGGGCAGAGACGAGACCCAGTACTTC.

This chain links TRBV7-8 with TRBJ1-6, with D possibly matching TRBD1 (6 bases). Trimming took 5 bases from V and 3 from J, leaving 17 bases between them. Germline CDR1 and CDR2: SGHVS and FQNEAQ. CDR3 length: 17 amino acids. Here the CDR3 DNA reads TGTGCCAGCAGCCTCGCTCCGGACAGAGTCTATAATTCACCCCTCCACTTT. Encoded protein: CASSLAPDRVYNSPLHF.

This chain joins TRBV6-6 and TRBJ1-1; 7 bases match TRBD1. Germline V lookup: CDR1 MNHNY, CDR2 SVGAGI (reference sequence). V lost 5 bases to trimming and J lost 7 bases; unmatched junction nucleotides: 13. The CDR3 has 15 residues. The CDR3 bases are TGTGCCAGCAGTGTACTAGGGGGCGAGGTGGGTGAAGCTTTCTTT. Translating it yields CASSVLGGEVGEAFF.

The J gene is TRBJ2-3, the V gene TRBV6-1; 7 positions agree with TRBD2. With V trimmed by 2 bases and J by 2 bases, 13 bases remained unmatched. Germline assignment: CDR1 MNHNS and CDR2 SASEGT. This CDR3 has 18 residues. As DNA, the CDR3 is TGTGCCAGCAGTGAATGGGAGGGAGGTGGCTGGGACACAGATACGCAGTATTTT. It encodes CASSEWEGGGWDTDTQYF.

This clone was observed a single time. CDR3 sequence (DNA): TGTGCCAGCAGTTACCCCGGGACAGGGAGAGAAGAGACCCAGTACTTC. It encodes CASSYPGTGREETQYF. The chain couples TRBV6-5 to TRBJ2-5; 9 bases align to TRBD1. There are 16 residues in the CDR3. Looked up from germline, CDR1 is MNHEY and CDR2 is SVGAGI. V trimming: 2 bases; J trimming: 3 bases; junction bases outside the gene matches: 7.

This chain joins TRBV5-1 and TRBJ1-1, with 7 bases lining up with TRBD1. The CDR3 is 16 amino acids. CDR1 is SGHRS, CDR2 YFSETQ, per germline. V dropped 4 bases and J dropped 1; count of bases not matched to a gene: 10. CDR3 protein: CASSPSTGMANTEAFF. DNA for the CDR3: TGCGCCAGCAGCCCCTCGACAGGGATGGCGAACACTGAAGCTTTCTTT.

The chain combines TRBV7-3 with TRBJ2-7; tentatively, D is TRBD1 (5 bases). Germline V gene data show CDR1 as SGHTA and CDR2 as FQGTGA. Trimming took 0 bases from V and 2 from J, leaving 8 bases between them. The CDR3 totals 14 residues. CDR3 DNA sequence: TGTGCCAGCAGCTTAACGCCAGGGCCCTACGAGCAGTACTTC. Protein sequence: CASSLTPGPYEQYF.